The 20 T cell receptor beta chains below all came from one sample that was sequenced in a study of technical replicates of blood from a few donors. Clones were sequenced by immunoSEQ multiplex PCR, and TCRdb holds only the in-frame ones, with some missing. The data show over 60,000 clones, with roughly nine tenths seen just once and roughly 4.9% held by the top ten. Sequencing was done on a sample of PBMCs. These receptor sequences come from a human donor in good health. Some clones in this sample may be carry-over from other donors' samples.

V and J are TRBV19 and TRBJ1-5; possibly TRBD1 for D (5 bases). CDR3 size: 14 residues. Germline CDR1 and CDR2: LNHDA and SQIVND (reference sequence). The V gene lost 5 bases and the J gene lost 3 bases, with 11 bases spanning the gap. The CDR3 DNA reads as TGTGCCAGTAGTCCCCAGGGAACCAATCAGCCCCAGCATTTT. Protein product: CASSPQGTNQPQHF.

The chain is built from TRBV19 and TRBJ1-2; D unresolved. The CDR3 runs to 15 residues. V shed 6 bases and J shed 8 bases, with 22 bases lying between them. The V gene's germline CDR1 is LNHDA and CDR2 SQIVND (reference sequence). The CDR3 loop reads CASRMGANKRGGYTF. In DNA form, the CDR3 reads TGTGCCAGTAGGATGGGCGCCAACAAACGTGGGGGCTACACCTTC.

J is TRBJ2-3 and V is TRBV11-1; 10 nucleotides line up with TRBD1. Germline lookup yields CDR1 SGHAT and CDR2 FQDESV (reference sequence). The CDR3 spans 15 residues. J was trimmed by 5 bases and V by 4 bases; bases with no gene match: 6. The CDR3 bases are TGTGCCAGCAGCTCCACCGGGACAGGGGTAGATACGCAGTATTTT. It translates to CASSSTGTGVDTQYF.

The V and J genes are TRBV5-1 and TRBJ2-7; D is possibly TRBD1 (5 bases). With 0 bases removed from V and 6 bases from J, the gap between germline ends came to 10 bases. The germline V gene encodes CDR1 SGHRS and CDR2 YFSETQ. The CDR3 contains 13 residues. The CDR3 DNA reads as TGCGCCAGCAGCTTGGCTACAGGCGGCGAGCAGTACTTC. It yields the protein CASSLATGGEQYF.

The chain couples TRBV29-1 to TRBJ2-5; D perhaps matches TRBD2 (5 bases). The V and J ends lost 0 bases and 7 bases respectively, with 18 bases between them. Germline lookup yields CDR1 SQVTM and CDR2 ANQGSEA. This CDR3 comprises 15 residues. This chain's CDR3 is CSVEDPFYFGGTQYF. CDR3 DNA sequence: TGCAGCGTTGAAGATCCGTTTTACTTCGGAGGGACCCAGTACTTC.

The chain uses TRBV6-4 and TRBJ1-2; 9 bases line up with TRBD1. This CDR3 contains 15 residues. From germline, CDR1 is MRHNA and CDR2 SNTAGT. J gave up 7 bases and V 2 bases, and 8 bases lay outside the gene matches. The CDR3 nucleotides read TGTGCCAGCAGTGACACCGGGACAGGGTATTCTGGCTACACCTTC. Protein product: CASSDTGTGYSGYTF.

The chain couples TRBV18 to TRBJ2-7, with TRBD1 as a possible D gene (5 bases). V lost 3 bases and J lost 2, with 14 bases in between. Germline V gene sequence: CDR1 KGHSH, CDR2 LQKENI. The CDR3 runs 15 residues. The CDR3 coding sequence is TGTGCCAGCTCACCTATCAGGGTGATGGCCTACGAGCAGTACTTC. This sequence encodes CASSPIRVMAYEQYF. Full variable domain (outside the CDR3, taken from reference TRBV18 and TRBJ2-7): NAGVMQNPRHLVRRRGQEARLRCSPMKGHSHVYWYRQLPEEGLKFMVYLQKENIIDESGMPKERFSAEFPKEGPSILRIQQVVRGDSAAYFCASSPIRVMAYEQYFGPGTRLTVT.

V is TRBV29-1 and J is TRBJ2-6; D is uncertain. V lost 4 bases, J lost 3 bases, and 13 bases lay in between. Germline V gives CDR1 SQVTM, CDR2 ANQGSEA. CDR3 length: 15 amino acids. CDR3 region: CSVANSGNGANVLTF. The CDR3 nucleotides are TGCAGCGTTGCTAATTCAGGAAATGGGGCCAACGTCCTGACTTTC.

In this sample, this clone turned up once. The J gene is TRBJ2-5, the V gene TRBV27; 9 bases match TRBD1. V lost 8 bases, J lost 3 bases, and 10 bases stayed unmatched. In germline, CDR1 is MNHEY, CDR2 SMNVEV (reference sequence). The CDR3 is made up of 15 amino acids. The CDR3 is CASGTGYSTEETQYF. The DNA for the CDR3 is TGTGCCAGCGGGACAGGGTATTCGACCGAAGAGACCCAGTACTTC.

This clone occurred a few times. The J gene is TRBJ2-3, the V gene TRBV18; 8 positions agree with TRBD2. The CDR3 sequence is 16 residues long. Germline CDR1 KGHSH, CDR2 LQKENI. Germline trimming cut 2 bases from V and 2 bases from J; bases unmatched to any gene: 6. The CDR3 nucleotides are TGTGCCAGCTCACCAATGGGCGGGGGGACCACAGATACGCAGTATTTT. It encodes CASSPMGGGTTDTQYF.

The gene calls are TRBV4-1 and TRBJ2-7, with 15 bases fitting TRBD2. The CDR3 loop spans 16 amino acids. Trimming took 1 base from V and 6 from J; bases not matched to a gene: 4. Germline V gives CDR1 MGHRA, CDR2 YSYEKL. CDR3 sequence: CASSQAAGLAGGEQYF. The CDR3 DNA sequence: TGCGCCAGCAGCCAAGCCGCGGGACTAGCGGGGGGCGAGCAGTACTTC.

In the case of this clone: Its ends do not fully match the called genes, so a read error is possible. The chain is built from TRBV7-2 and TRBJ2-1; D possibly corresponds to TRBD1 (6 bases). The V gene's germline CDR1 is SGHTA and CDR2 FQGNSA. The CDR3 totals 14 residues. CDR3 in DNA: TGTGCCAGCAGCTTAAGACAGGCGTACAACGAGCAGTTCTTC. Its translation is CASSLRQAYNEQFF.

The chain combines TRBV9 with TRBJ1-1, with D perhaps TRBD1 (6 bases). The CDR3 spans 16 residues. Looked up from germline, CDR1 is SGDLS and CDR2 is YYNGEE. The germline V and J ends were trimmed by 1 base and 5 bases, with 18 bases remaining between them. For the CDR3, the DNA is TGTGCCAGCAGCGTACCTCAGGGGCGAGAACTTACTGAAGCTTTCTTT. This gives the protein CASSVPQGRELTEAFF.

The chain employs TRBV7-2 and TRBJ2-7; D remains ambiguous. The CDR3 runs to 12 residues. CDR1 is SGHTA and CDR2 is FQGNSA in the germline V gene. V was clipped by 2 bases and J by 3 bases, with 5 bases between them. CDR3 coding DNA: TGTGCCAGCAGCTTAACGGTCTACGAGCAGTACTTC. Its protein is CASSLTVYEQYF.

The chain employs TRBV6-1 and TRBJ1-3, with 7 bases fitting TRBD1. Germline values: CDR1 MNHNS, CDR2 SASEGT. J lost 4 bases, V lost 2 bases, and 8 bases had no gene match. The CDR3 is 16 residues long. The CDR3 spells CASSEFKGARGNTIYF. The DNA for the CDR3 is TGTGCCAGCAGTGAATTCAAGGGGGCGAGGGGAAACACCATATATTTT.

The chain combines TRBV9 with TRBJ2-1; TRBD1 is a possible D gene (5 bases). Trimming shortened V by 3 bases and J by 7 bases, and 8 bases separated the two germline ends. The CDR3 is 12 residues long. CDR1 is SGDLS and CDR2 is YYNGEE in the germline V gene. The CDR3, as DNA: TGTGCCAGCAGCGAGGCAGGGAATGAGCAGTTCTTC. Translating it yields CASSEAGNEQFF.

The V gene is TRBV25-1, the J gene TRBJ1-3; TRBD1 aligns across 7 bases. V lost 6 bases, J lost 3 bases, and 5 bases stayed unmatched. Germline CDR1 is MGHDK and CDR2 is SYGVNS. The CDR3 covers 14 residues. The CDR3 region is CASSQTGDGNTIYF. The CDR3 region has the DNA TGTGCCAGCAGCCAAACAGGGGATGGAAACACCATATATTTT.

This sequence joins TRBV5-6 and TRBJ1-2; D may be TRBD1 (6 bases). The CDR3 has 12 residues. Deletions cut 4 bases from V and 8 bases from J, with 12 bases between. Germline V gives CDR1 SGHDT, CDR2 YYEEEE. CDR3 amino acids: CASSRQGSGYTF. Here the CDR3 DNA reads TGTGCCAGCAGCCGCCAGGGGAGCGGCTACACCTTC. Full variable domain (missing parts from reference TRBV5-6 and TRBJ1-2): DAGVTQSPTHLIKTRGQQVTLRCSPKSGHDTVSWYQQALGQGPQFIFQYYEEEERQRGNFPDRFSGHQFPNYSSELNVNALLLGDSALYLCASSRQGSGYTFGSGTRLTVV.

V usage is TRBV9 and J usage is TRBJ1-3; TRBD1 might be the D (5 bases). There are 15 residues in the CDR3. V was pared by 4 bases and J by 3 bases, with 14 bases between. Germline V gene data show CDR1 as SGDLS and CDR2 as YYNGEE. In nucleotides, the CDR3 is TGTGCCAGCAGCCCCCAGGTGGGGGGTGGAAACACCATATATTTT. Translation: CASSPQVGGGNTIYF.

This clone appeared once. The V gene is TRBV7-3, the J gene TRBJ2-1; 9 nucleotides match TRBD1. Germline V CDR1 and CDR2: SGHTA, FQGTGA. The junction had 9 bases not matched to a gene; V was cut back by 6 bases and J by 9 bases. The CDR3 covers 14 residues. The CDR3 loop is CASSTGQGRVEQFF. DNA of the CDR3: TGTGCCAGCAGTACAGGACAGGGGAGGGTTGAGCAGTTCTTC.